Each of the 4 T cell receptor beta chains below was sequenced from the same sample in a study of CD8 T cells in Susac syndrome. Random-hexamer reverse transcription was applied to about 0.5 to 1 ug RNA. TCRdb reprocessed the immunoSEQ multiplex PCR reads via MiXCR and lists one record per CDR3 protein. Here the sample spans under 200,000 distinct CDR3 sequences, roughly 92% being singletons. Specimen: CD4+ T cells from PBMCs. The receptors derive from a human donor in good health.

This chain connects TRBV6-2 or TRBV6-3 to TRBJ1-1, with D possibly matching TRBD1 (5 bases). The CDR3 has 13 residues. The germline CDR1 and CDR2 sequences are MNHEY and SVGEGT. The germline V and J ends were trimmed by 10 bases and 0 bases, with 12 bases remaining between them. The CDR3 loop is CAIRDSMNTEAFF. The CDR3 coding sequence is TGTGCCATCCGAGACAGCATGAACACTGAAGCTTTCTTT.

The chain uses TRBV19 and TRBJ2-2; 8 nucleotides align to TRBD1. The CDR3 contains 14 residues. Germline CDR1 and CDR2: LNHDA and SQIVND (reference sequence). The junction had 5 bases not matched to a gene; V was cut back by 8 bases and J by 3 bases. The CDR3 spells CASCRGQDTGELFF. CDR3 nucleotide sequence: TGTGCCAGTTGCAGGGGGCAGGACACCGGGGAGCTGTTTTTT.

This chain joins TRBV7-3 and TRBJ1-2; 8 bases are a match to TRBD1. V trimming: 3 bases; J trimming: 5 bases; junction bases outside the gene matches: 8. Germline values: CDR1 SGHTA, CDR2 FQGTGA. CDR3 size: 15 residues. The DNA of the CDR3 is TGTGCCAGCAGCTTGTATACAGGGGGAGAGTATGGCTACACCTTC. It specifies CASSLYTGGEYGYTF.

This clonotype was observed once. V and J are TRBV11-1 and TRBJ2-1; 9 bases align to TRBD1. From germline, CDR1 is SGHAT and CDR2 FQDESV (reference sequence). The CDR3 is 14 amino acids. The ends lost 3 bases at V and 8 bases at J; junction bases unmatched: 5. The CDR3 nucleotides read TGTGCCAGCAGCTTTAAGACAGGGGGTTATGAGCAGTTCTTC. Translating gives CASSFKTGGYEQFF. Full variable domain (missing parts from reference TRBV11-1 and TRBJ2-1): EAEVAQSPRYKITEKSQAVAFWCDPISGHATLYWYRQILGQGPELLVQFQDESVVDDSQLPKDRFSAERLKGVDSTLKIQPAELGDSAMYLCASSFKTGGYEQFFGPGTRLTVL.